Below, one T cell receptor beta chain is given with its context. The germline CDR1 and CDR2 sequences are MDHEN and SYDVKM. The CDR3 is 16 residues long. J gave up 4 bases and V 5 bases, and 9 bases lay outside the gene matches. One entry per CDR3 protein results from TCRdb running MiXCR on the reads. The sample has 150,000 to 200,000 distinct CDR3 sequences, under 15% seen once. These data belong to a study of T cell repertoires in cytomegalovirus infection. Input material: PBMCs. This chain links TRBV28 with TRBJ2-1; 9 nucleotides align to TRBD2. The receptor was isolated from a human donor in good health (CMV status not recorded). Some clones in this sample may be carry-over from other donors' samples. The CDR3, as DNA: TGTGCCAGCAGTCTTATGGAGGCGGGAGGGTACAATGAGCAGTTCTTC. Residues: CASSLMEAGGYNEQFF.